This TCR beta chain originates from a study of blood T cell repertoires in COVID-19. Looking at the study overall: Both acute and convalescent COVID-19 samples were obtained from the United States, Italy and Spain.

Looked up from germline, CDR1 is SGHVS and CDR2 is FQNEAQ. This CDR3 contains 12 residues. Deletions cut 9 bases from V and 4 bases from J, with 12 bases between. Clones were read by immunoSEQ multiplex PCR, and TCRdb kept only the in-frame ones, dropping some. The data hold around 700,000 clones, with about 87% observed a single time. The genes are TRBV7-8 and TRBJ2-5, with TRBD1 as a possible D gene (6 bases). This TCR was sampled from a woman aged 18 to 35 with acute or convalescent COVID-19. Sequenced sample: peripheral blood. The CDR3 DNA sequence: TGTGCCAGTAAAAGGGGGATAGAGACCCAGTACTTC. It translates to CASKRGIETQYF.